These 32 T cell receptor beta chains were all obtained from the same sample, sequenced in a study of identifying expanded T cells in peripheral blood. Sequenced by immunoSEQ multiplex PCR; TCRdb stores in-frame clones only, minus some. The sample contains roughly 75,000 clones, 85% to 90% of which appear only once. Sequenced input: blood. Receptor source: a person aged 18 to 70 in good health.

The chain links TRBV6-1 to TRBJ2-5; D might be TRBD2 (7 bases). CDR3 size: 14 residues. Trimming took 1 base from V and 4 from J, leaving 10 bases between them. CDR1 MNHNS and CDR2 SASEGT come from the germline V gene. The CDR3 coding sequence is TGTGCCAGCAGTGAAGAGGGGGGGCTAGAGACCCAGTACTTC. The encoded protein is CASSEEGGLETQYF.

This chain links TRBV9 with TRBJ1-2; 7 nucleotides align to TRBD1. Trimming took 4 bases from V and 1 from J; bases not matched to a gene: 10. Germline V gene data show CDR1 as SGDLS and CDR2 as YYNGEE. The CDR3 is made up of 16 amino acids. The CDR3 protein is CASSLGDSDSNYGYTF. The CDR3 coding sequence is TGTGCCAGCAGCCTTGGGGACAGCGATAGTAACTATGGCTACACCTTC.

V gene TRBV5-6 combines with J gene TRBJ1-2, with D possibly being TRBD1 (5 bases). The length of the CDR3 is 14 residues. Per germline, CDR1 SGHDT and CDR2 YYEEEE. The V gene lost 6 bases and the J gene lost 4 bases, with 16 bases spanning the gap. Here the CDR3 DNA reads TGTGCCAGCACCTTTATTGGGGCGGTCTATGGCTACACCTTC. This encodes CASTFIGAVYGYTF.

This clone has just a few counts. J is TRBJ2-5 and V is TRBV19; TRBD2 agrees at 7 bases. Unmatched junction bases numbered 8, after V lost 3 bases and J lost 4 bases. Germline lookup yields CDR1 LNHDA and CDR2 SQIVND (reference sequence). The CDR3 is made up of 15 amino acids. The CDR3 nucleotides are TGTGCCAGTAGTATCTGGCAGGGCGGGGGAGAGACCCAGTACTTC. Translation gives CASSIWQGGGETQYF.

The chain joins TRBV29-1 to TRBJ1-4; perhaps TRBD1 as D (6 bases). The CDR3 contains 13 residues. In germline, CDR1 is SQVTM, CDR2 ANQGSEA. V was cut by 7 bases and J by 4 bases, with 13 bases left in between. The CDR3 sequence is CSASVQGNEKLFF. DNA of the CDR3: TGCAGCGCTTCGGTACAGGGTAATGAAAAACTGTTTTTT.

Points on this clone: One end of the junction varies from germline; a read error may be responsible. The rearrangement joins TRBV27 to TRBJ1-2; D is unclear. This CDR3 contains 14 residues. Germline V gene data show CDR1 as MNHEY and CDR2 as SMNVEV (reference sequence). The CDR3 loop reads CASNLSREVGGYTF. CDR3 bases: TGTGCCAGCAATTTATCGAGGGAAGTGGGTGGCTACACCTTC.

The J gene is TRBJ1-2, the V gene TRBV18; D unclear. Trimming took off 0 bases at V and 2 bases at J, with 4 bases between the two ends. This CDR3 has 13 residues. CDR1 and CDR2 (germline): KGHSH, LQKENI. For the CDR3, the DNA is TGTGCCAGCTCACCACCGGAGAACTATGGCTACACCTTC. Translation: CASSPPENYGYTF.

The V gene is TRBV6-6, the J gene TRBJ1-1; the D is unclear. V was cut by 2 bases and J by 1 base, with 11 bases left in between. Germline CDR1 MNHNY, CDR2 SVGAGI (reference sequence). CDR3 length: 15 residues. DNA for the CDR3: TGTGCCAGCAGTTACAATGTGAACGGGAACACTGAAGCTTTCTTT. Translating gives CASSYNVNGNTEAFF.

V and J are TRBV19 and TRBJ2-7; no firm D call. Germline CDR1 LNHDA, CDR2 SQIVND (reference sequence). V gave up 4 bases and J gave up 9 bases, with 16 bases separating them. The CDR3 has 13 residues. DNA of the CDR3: TGTGCCAGTAGTAAGGCTGGCCCCCACGGGCAGTACTTC. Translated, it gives CASSKAGPHGQYF. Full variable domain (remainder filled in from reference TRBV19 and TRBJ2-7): DGGITQSPKYLFRKEGQNVTLSCEQNLNHDAMYWYRQDPGQGLRLIYYSQIVNDFQKGDIAEGYSVSREKKESFPLTVTSAQKNPTAFYLCASSKAGPHGQYFGPGTRLTVT.

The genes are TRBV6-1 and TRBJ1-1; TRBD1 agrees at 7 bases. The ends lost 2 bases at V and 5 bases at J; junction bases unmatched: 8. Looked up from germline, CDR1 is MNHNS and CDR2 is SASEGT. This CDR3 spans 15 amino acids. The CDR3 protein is CASSEPPGTETEAFF. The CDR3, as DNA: TGTGCCAGCAGTGAACCCCCCGGGACAGAGACTGAAGCTTTCTTT.

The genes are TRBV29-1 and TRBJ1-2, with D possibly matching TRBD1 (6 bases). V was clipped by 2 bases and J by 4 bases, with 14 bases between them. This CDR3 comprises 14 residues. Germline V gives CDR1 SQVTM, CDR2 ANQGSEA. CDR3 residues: CSVEITRDIYGYTF. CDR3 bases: TGCAGCGTTGAAATAACCCGGGACATCTATGGCTACACCTTC.

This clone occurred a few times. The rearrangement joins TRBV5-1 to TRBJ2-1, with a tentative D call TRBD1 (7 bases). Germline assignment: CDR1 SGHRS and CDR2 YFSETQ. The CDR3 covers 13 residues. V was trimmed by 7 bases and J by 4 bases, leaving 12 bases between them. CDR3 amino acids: CASGGTEYNEQFF. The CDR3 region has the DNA TGCGCCAGCGGAGGGACAGAATACAATGAGCAGTTCTTC.

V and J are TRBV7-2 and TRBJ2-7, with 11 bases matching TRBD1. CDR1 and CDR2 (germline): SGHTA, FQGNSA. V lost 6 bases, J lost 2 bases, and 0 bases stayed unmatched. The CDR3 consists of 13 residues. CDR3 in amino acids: CASRGQGAYEQYF. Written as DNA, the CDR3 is TGTGCCAGCAGGGGACAGGGGGCCTACGAGCAGTACTTC.

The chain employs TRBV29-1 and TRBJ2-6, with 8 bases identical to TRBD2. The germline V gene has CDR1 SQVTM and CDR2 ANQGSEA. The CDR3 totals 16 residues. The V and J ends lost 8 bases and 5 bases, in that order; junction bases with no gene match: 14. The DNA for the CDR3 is TGCAGCCAAAAGGGGACTAGTGATGTCTGGGCCAACGTCCTGACTTTC. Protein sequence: CSQKGTSDVWANVLTF.

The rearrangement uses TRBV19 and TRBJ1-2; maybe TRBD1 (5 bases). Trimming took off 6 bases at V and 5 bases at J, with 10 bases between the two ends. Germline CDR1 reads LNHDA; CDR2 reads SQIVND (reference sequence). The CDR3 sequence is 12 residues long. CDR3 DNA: TGTGCCAGTAGAAAGGGACCTTATGGCTACACCTTC. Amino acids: CASRKGPYGYTF.

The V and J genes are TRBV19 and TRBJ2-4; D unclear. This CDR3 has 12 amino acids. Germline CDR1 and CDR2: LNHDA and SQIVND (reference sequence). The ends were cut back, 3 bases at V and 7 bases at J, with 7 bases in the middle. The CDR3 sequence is CASSIPGNIQYF. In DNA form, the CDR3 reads TGTGCCAGTAGTATTCCGGGTAACATTCAGTACTTC.

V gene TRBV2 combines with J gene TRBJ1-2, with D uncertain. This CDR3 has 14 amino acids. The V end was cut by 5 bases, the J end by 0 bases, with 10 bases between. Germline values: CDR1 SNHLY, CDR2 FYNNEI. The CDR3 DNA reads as TGTGCCAGCAGTCCGGACGGAGCTAACTATGGCTACACCTTC. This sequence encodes CASSPDGANYGYTF. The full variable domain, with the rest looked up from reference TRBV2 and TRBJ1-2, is EPEVTQTPSHQVTQMGQEVILRCVPISNHLYFYWYRQILGQKVEFLVSFYNNEISEKSEIFDDQFSVERPDGSNFTLKIRSTKLEDSAMYFCASSPDGANYGYTFGSGTRLTVV.

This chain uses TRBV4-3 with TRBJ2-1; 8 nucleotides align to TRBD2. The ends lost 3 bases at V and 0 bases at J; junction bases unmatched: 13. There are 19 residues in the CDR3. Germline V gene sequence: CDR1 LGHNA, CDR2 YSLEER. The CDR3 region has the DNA TGCGCCAGCAGCCAGACCACTGGCGGCGGGAGGCTCTCCTACAATGAGCAGTTCTTC. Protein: CASSQTTGGGRLSYNEQFF.

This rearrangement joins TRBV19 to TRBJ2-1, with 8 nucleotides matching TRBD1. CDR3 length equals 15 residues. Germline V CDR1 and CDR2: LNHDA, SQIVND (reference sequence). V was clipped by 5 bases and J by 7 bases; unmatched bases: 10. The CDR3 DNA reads TGTGCCAGTAGTTCCGACAGGGGTAGTCGGAATGAGCAGTTCTTC. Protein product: CASSSDRGSRNEQFF.

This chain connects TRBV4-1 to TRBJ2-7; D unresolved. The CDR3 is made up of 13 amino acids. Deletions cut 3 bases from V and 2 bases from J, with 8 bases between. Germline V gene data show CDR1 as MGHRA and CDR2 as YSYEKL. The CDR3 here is CASSQLTTYEQYF. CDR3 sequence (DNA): TGCGCCAGCAGCCAGTTGACAACCTACGAGCAGTACTTC.

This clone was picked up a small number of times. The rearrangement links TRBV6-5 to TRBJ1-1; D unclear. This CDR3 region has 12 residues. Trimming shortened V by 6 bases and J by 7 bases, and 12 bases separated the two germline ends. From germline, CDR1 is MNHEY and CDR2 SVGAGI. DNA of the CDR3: TGTGCCAGCAGACCCCCATTTGGTGAAGCTTTCTTT. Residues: CASRPPFGEAFF.

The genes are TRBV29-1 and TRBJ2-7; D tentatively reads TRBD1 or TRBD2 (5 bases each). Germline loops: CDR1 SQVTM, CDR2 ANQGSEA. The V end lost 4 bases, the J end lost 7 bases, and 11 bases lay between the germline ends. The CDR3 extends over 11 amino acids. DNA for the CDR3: TGCAGCGTTGGAGGGGTTTGGGAGCAGTACTTC. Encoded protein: CSVGGVWEQYF.

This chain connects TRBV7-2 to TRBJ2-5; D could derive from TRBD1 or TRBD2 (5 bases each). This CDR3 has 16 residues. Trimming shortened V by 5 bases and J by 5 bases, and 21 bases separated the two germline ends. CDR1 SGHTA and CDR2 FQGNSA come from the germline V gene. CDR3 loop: CASSAPGRSLRETQYF. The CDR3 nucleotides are TGTGCCAGCAGCGCCCCGGGACGGTCACTAAGGGAGACCCAGTACTTC.

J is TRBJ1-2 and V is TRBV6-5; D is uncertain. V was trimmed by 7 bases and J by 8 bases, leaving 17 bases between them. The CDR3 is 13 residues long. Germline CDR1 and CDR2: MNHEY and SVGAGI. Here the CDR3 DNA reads TGTGCCAGCACTAGAGTCGGGGAGGGAGGCTACACCTTC. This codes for CASTRVGEGGYTF.

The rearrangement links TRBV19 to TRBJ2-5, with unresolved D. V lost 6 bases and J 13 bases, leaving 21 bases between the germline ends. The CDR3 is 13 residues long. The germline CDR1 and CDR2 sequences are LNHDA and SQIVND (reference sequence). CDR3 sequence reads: CASSLKLEATRYF. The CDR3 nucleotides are TGTGCCAGTAGCCTAAAACTTGAAGCCACACGGTACTTC.

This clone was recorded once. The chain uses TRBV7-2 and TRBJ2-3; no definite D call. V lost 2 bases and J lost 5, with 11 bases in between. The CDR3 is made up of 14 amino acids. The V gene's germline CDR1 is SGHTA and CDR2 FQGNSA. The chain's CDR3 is CASSLTPTLDTQYF. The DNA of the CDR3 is TGTGCCAGCAGCTTAACCCCCACCCTAGATACGCAGTATTTT.

The CDR3 nucleotides read TGCGCCAGCAGCCAAGTTGCAGCGGGGGACTACGAGCAGTACTTC. Protein sequence: CASSQVAAGDYEQYF. The V call is TRBV4-3, the J call TRBJ2-7; 8 bases map to TRBD2. Germline CDR1 and CDR2: LGHNA and YSLEER. With V trimmed by 1 base and J by 3 bases, 5 bases remained unmatched. The CDR3 loop spans 15 amino acids.

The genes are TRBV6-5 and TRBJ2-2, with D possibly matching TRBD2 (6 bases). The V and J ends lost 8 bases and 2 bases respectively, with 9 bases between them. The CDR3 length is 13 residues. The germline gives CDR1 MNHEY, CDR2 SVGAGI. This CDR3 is CASVSGNTGELFF. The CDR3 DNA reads TGTGCCAGCGTTAGCGGAAACACCGGGGAGCTGTTTTTT.

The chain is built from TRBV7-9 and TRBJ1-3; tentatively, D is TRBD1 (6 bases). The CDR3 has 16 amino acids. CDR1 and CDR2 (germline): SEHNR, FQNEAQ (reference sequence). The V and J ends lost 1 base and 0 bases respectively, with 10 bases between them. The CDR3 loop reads CASSLVGALSGNTIYF. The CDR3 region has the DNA TGTGCCAGCAGCTTAGTGGGGGCCCTCTCTGGAAACACCATATATTTT. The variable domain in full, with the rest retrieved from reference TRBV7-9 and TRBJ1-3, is DTGVSQNPRHKITKRGQNVTFRCDPISEHNRLYWYRQTLGQGPEFLTYFQNEAQLEKSRLLSDRFSAERPKGSFSTLEIQRTEQGDSAMYLCASSLVGALSGNTIYFGEGSWLTVV.

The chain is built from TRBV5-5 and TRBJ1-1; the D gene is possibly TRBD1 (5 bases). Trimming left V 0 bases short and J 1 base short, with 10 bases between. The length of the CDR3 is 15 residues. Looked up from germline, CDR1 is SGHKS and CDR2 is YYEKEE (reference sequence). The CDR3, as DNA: TGTGCCAGCAGCTTGGGCGGACAATCGAACACTGAAGCTTTCTTT. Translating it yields CASSLGGQSNTEAFF.

CDR3 DNA sequence: TGTGCCAGCAGCGTAGCTGATACGAACACTGAAGCTTTCTTT. The encoded protein is CASSVADTNTEAFF. The chain uses TRBV9 and TRBJ1-1; D not resolved. V gave up 0 bases and J gave up 1 base, with 7 bases separating them. The germline V gene encodes CDR1 SGDLS and CDR2 YYNGEE. The CDR3 is 14 amino acids.

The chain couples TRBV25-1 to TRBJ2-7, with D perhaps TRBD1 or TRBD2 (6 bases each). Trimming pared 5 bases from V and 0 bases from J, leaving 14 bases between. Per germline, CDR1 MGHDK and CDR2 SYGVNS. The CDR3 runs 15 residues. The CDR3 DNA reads TGTGCCAGCAGTCTCTCGAGGGGGGCCTCCTACGAGCAGTACTTC. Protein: CASSLSRGASYEQYF.